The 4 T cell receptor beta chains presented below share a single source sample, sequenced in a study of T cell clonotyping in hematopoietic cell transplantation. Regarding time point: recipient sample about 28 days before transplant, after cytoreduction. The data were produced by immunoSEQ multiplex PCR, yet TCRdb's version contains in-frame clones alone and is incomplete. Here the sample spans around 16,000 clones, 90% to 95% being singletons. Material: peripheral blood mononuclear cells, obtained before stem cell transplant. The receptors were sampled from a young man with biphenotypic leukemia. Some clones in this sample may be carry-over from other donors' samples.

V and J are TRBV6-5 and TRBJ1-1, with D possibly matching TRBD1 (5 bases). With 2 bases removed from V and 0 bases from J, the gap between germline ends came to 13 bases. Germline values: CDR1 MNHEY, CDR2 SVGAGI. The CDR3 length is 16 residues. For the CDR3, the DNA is TGTGCCAGCAGTTACGGGGCAGGGACTATGAACACTGAAGCTTTCTTT. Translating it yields CASSYGAGTMNTEAFF.

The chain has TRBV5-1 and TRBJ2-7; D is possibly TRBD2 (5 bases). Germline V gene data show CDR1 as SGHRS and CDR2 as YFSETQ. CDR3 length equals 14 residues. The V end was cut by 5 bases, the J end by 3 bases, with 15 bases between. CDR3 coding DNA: TGCGCCAGCAGGTCGGGGTCCTACTTCTACGAGCAGTACTTC. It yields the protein CASRSGSYFYEQYF.

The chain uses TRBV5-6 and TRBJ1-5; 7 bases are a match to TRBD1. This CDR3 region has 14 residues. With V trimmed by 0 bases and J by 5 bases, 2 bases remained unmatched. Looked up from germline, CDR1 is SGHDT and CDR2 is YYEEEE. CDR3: CASSLGQGYQPQHF. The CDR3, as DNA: TGTGCCAGCAGCTTGGGACAGGGATATCAGCCCCAGCATTTT.

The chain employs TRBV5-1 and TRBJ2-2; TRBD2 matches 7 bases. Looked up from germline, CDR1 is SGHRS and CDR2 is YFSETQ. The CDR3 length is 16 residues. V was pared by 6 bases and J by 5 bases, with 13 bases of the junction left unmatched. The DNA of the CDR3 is TGCGCCAGCACTCCCGCATCGGGGGGTCGGACCGGGGAGCTGTTTTTT. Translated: CASTPASGGRTGELFF.